This T cell receptor beta chain was identified in a study of response to subunit inactivated influenza vaccine. General observations from the study: Each seasonal influenza vaccination recruits few new T cells, the authors suggested.

Comments on this clonotype: The target antigen is unknown.

This CDR3 region has 15 residues. Trimming stripped 3 bases from V and 0 bases from J, with 12 bases between. Germline assignment: CDR1 SGHVS and CDR2 FQNEAQ. TCRdb independently ran MiXCR on the RT-PCR reads; one entry per CDR3 protein. The data hold under 550,000 distinct CDR3 sequences, with about 8% observed a single time. The source material was PBMCs from blood, sampled about 23 months after vaccination. The sequence was collected from a man aged 45 to 70 who received an inactivated influenza vaccine. The V and J genes are TRBV7-8 and TRBJ2-7, with D uncertain. The CDR3 here is CASSFTEISSYEQYF. The CDR3 nucleotides read TGTGCCAGCAGCTTTACAGAAATCAGCTCCTACGAGCAGTACTTC.